Listed below are T cell receptor beta chains from one sample, sequenced in a study of shared clonotypes between healthy human individuals. Sequencing used immunoSEQ multiplex PCR; TCRdb keeps in-frame clones, though not all of them. The sample has under 2,500,000 clones; 90% to 96% are singletons. The sample taken for sequencing was naive CD4+ T cells sorted from blood. These receptors were collected from a man between 18 and 29 years old in good health. Both conserved end residues are part of each CDR3. A D gene is named only where the DNA matches it firmly. The listing skips clone size in some rows; elsewhere it reads once, few, many or a size class.

TRBJ2-7	TRBV30	NA	NA	TGTGCCTGGACAGGGCGCGACGAGCAGTACTTC	CAWTGRDEQYF
TRBJ2-2	TRBV9	NA	NA	TGTGCCAGCAGCCCCTTGGGGGGATCCACCGGGGAGCTGTTTTTT	CASSPLGGSTGELFF
TRBJ2-7	TRBV28	NA	NA	TGTGCCAGCAGTCTGCGCTCGTACGAGCAGTACTTC	CASSLRSYEQYF
TRBJ2-2	TRBV5-1	TRBD2	NA	TGCGCCAGCAGCCTAAGCGGGAGCGCGACCGGGGAGCTGTTTTTT	CASSLSGSATGELFF
TRBJ2-3	TRBV5-4	NA	NA	TGTGCCAGCAAATGGGGGCTAGCGGGCACAGATACGCAGTATTTT	CASKWGLAGTDTQYF
TRBJ1-5	TRBV6-1	TRBD1	once	TGTGCCAGCAGTGAAAGACAGGGGGTAGGCAATCAGCCCCAGCATTTT	CASSERQGVGNQPQHF
TRBJ1-5	TRBV6-1	TRBD1	once	TGTGCCAGCAGTGGGCAGGGGGGCAATCAGCCCCAGCATTTT	CASSGQGGNQPQHF
TRBJ2-2	TRBV28	NA	NA	TGTGCCAGCAGAAGGGACACCACCGCGGAGCTGTTTTTT	CASRRDTTAELFF
TRBJ2-3	TRBV7-8	NA	NA	TGTGCCAGCAGCCTCGGGGCCATAGATACGCAGTATTTT	CASSLGAIDTQYF
TRBJ2-7	TRBV7-9	NA	NA	TGTGCCAGCGGACACAGTAGCTCCTACGAGCAGTACTTC	CASGHSSSYEQYF
TRBJ2-7	TRBV13	TRBD2	NA	TGTGCCAGCAGCTTTTTCCACGCACCCAGGACTAGCGGGGGGTACGAGCAGTACTTC	CASSFFHAPRTSGGYEQYF
TRBJ1-4	TRBV5-1	TRBD1	NA	TGCGCCAGCAGCGGCGGGACAGCTGAAAAACTGTTTTTT	CASSGGTAEKLFF
TRBJ2-1	TRBV5-4	TRBD2	NA	TGTGCCAGCAGCCCGACTAGCGGGGGCATGATGGATGAGCAGTTCTTC	CASSPTSGGMMDEQFF
TRBJ2-7	TRBV10-2	NA	NA	TGCGCCAGCAGTGAGTCGAGAGGGAGTTTCGACGAGCAGTACTTC	CASSESRGSFDEQYF
TRBJ2-5	TRBV30	NA	NA	TGTGCCTTTAACGGGCGGGGCAGGGGGACCCAGTACTTC	CAFNGRGRGTQYF
TRBJ1-1	TRBV5-6	TRBD1	NA	TGTGCCAGCAGCTTCCTCCGGGACAGGGCTGAAGCTTTCTTT	CASSFLRDRAEAFF
TRBJ1-1	TRBV28	TRBD1	NA	TGTGCCAGCAGTGGGGCCGGGACAGGGGGCTCAGCTTTCTTT	CASSGAGTGGSAFF
TRBJ1-4	TRBV18	TRBD1	once	TGTGCCAGCTCACCGTTTGGGACAGGGGTTACAGGAGAAAAACTGTTTTTT	CASSPFGTGVTGEKLFF
TRBJ2-1	TRBV4-1	NA	NA	TGCGCCAGCAGGCTAGCGAGCTCCTACAATGAGCAGTTCTTC	CASRLASSYNEQFF
TRBJ2-5	TRBV6-6	TRBD2	NA	TGTGCCAGCAGTTACTATCGGGGGGAAGAGACCCAGTACTTC	CASSYYRGEETQYF
TRBJ2-7	TRBV7-2	TRBD1	NA	TGTGCCAGCAGCTTAGGGAGAGGACAGGGATACGAGCAGTACTTC	CASSLGRGQGYEQYF
TRBJ1-1	TRBV5-6	TRBD1	NA	TGTGCCAGCAGCTTGAGGGGGCAGAACACTGAAGCTTTCTTT	CASSLRGQNTEAFF
TRBJ1-2	TRBV6-1	NA	once	TGTGCCAGCAGTGAAAGACGGATGGATGGCTACACCTTC	CASSERRMDGYTF
TRBJ2-3	TRBV5-1	TRBD1	NA	TGCGCCAGCAGCCGTACTCTGCGACAGGGATCCACAGATACGCAGTATTTT	CASSRTLRQGSTDTQYF
TRBJ1-2	TRBV30	NA	NA	TGTGCCAGTCTGAGGCCAGATGGCTACACCTTC	CASLRPDGYTF
TRBJ2-7	TRBV18	NA	NA	TGTGCCAGCTCAACCGTCGGAGAGCAGTACTTC	CASSTVGEQYF
TRBJ2-5	TRBV6-5	NA	NA	TGTGCCAGCAGTTACGACCGCCTATCCCAAGAGACCCAGTACTTC	CASSYDRLSQETQYF
TRBJ2-7	TRBV5-4	NA	NA	TGTGCCAGCAGCTCCGGCGGGACAACCACTGAAGAGCAGTACTTC	CASSSGGTTTEEQYF
TRBJ2-3	TRBV6-6	NA	NA	TGTGCCAGCAGTTACTTGGAGGGACTTAGCACAGATACGCAGTATTTT	CASSYLEGLSTDTQYF
TRBJ2-2	TRBV10-3	NA	NA	TGTGCCATCAGTGATGCGACCCAGGGTCCGTTGGGGGAGCTGTTTTTT	CAISDATQGPLGELFF
TRBJ2-7	TRBV28	TRBD1	once	TGTGCCAGCAGTTTGACAGGGCCCGTCTACGAGCAGTACTTC	CASSLTGPVYEQYF
TRBJ1-2	TRBV7-8	TRBD1	NA	TGTGCCAGCAGCTTAGGGGGACAGGATAACTATGGCTACACCTTC	CASSLGGQDNYGYTF
TRBJ2-2	TRBV5-6	TRBD1	NA	TGTGCCAGCAGCGGACGGACAGGGCCCAACACCGGGGAGCTGTTTTTT	CASSGRTGPNTGELFF
TRBJ2-1	TRBV30	NA	NA	TGTGCCTGGACAGGGAAATCCTACAATGAGCAGTTCTTC	CAWTGKSYNEQFF
TRBJ2-6	TRBV19	TRBD1	NA	TGTGCCAGTAGTAGGACAGGGATTTCCTCTGGGGCCAACGTCCTGACTTTC	CASSRTGISSGANVLTF
TRBJ2-3	TRBV28	TRBD1	NA	TGTGCCAGCAGTCCGAGCCGGGACAGGGGGGTTACAGATACGCAGTATTTT	CASSPSRDRGVTDTQYF
TRBJ2-7	TRBV7-2	NA	once	TGTGCCAGCAGCTCCGAGGGGCGGGCATCCTACGGCCACGAGCAGTACTTC	CASSSEGRASYGHEQYF
TRBJ2-7	TRBV18	NA	NA	TGTGCCAGCTCACCACGGGGCATCTACGAGCAGTACTTC	CASSPRGIYEQYF
TRBJ1-4	TRBV18	NA	NA	TGTGCCAGCTCCTCGACCCTTTTGGATGAAAAACTGTTTTTT	CASSSTLLDEKLFF
TRBJ2-2	TRBV11-2	NA	NA	TGTGCCAGCAGCTTACAGGGGCTCACCGGGGAGCTGTTTTTT	CASSLQGLTGELFF
TRBJ2-2	TRBV18	NA	NA	TGTGCCAGCTCACCACTGGCAAGGCAGGGAGGAACCGGGGAGCTGTTTTTT	CASSPLARQGGTGELFF
TRBJ2-6	TRBV6-1	NA	NA	TGTGCCAGCAGTCCGACAGGTGCTGGGGCCAACGTCCTGACTTTC	CASSPTGAGANVLTF
TRBJ2-7	TRBV6-5	TRBD2	once	TGTGCCAGCAGTACCTTTGGCGGGAGGTTATACGAGCAGTACTTC	CASSTFGGRLYEQYF
TRBJ2-7	TRBV6-4	TRBD1	NA	TGTGCCAGCAGCTACGACAGGGCGCTCGAGCAGTACTTC	CASSYDRALEQYF
TRBJ2-7	TRBV10-3	TRBD2	once	TGTGCCATCAGTGTTGGGACTAGCGGGAGCCCCTACGAGCAGTACTTC	CAISVGTSGSPYEQYF
TRBJ2-7	TRBV18	NA	NA	TGTGCCAGCTCAAAGGCCGGGGACTACGAGCAGTACTTC	CASSKAGDYEQYF
TRBJ2-1	TRBV2	TRBD1	NA	TGTGCCAGCAGCTCACAGGGGAAGGGGCCCCCGCAGTTCTTC	CASSSQGKGPPQFF